These 26 T cell receptor beta chains were sequenced from one sample in a study of PD-1 blockade in classical Hodgkin lymphoma. Noted time point: newly diagnosed, previously untreated cHL patient sample. PBMCs were thawed, and CD8+ T cells were then isolated from them by magnetic negative selection. Here immunoSEQ multiplex PCR was the method, and the copy in TCRdb shows in-frame clones only, minus some. The sample lists about 2,900 clones, roughly 71% occurring once. What was sequenced was CD8+ T cells from blood. Receptor source: a human donor with classical Hodgkin lymphoma.

Here the CDR3 DNA reads TGTGCCAGCAGCCCGGGACTAACTGGGGAGCAGTACTTC. It specifies CASSPGLTGEQYF. The V gene is TRBV13, the J gene TRBJ2-7, with 7 bases matching TRBD2. The germline CDR1 and CDR2 sequences are PRHDT and FYEKMQ (reference sequence). The CDR3 extends over 13 amino acids. V shed 5 bases, J shed 7 bases, and the junction held 8 bases outside the gene matches.

This chain joins TRBV6-5 and TRBJ1-2; TRBD1 might be the D (6 bases). V was clipped by 6 bases and J by 2 bases, with 16 bases between them. CDR1 is MNHEY, CDR2 SVGAGI, per germline. The CDR3 runs to 15 residues. The CDR3 spells CASSTGTRKNYGYTF. The CDR3 nucleotides are TGTGCCAGCAGCACCGGGACACGGAAGAACTATGGCTACACCTTC.

This chain joins TRBV6-1 and TRBJ1-5, with D possibly matching TRBD1 (6 bases). The CDR3 is made up of 14 amino acids. Trimming removed 1 base at V and 2 bases at J, with 6 bases between. Germline V CDR1 and CDR2: MNHNS, SASEGT. The CDR3 DNA reads TGTGCCAGCAGTGAAGGGACAGGCAATCAGCCCCAGCATTTT. It specifies CASSEGTGNQPQHF.

The chain is built from TRBV7-9 and TRBJ2-7, with 10 bases fitting TRBD2. V was clipped by 4 bases and J by 0 bases; unmatched bases: 3. This CDR3 is 15 amino acids long. CDR1 is SEHNR and CDR2 is FQNEAQ in the germline V gene (reference sequence). The CDR3 spells CASSSQREGSYEQYF. CDR3 nucleotides: TGTGCCAGCAGCTCTCAGCGGGAGGGCTCCTACGAGCAGTACTTC.

The chain has TRBV28 and TRBJ1-3; D not resolved. The CDR3 contains 16 residues. Trimming removed 3 bases from V and 0 bases from J, with 12 bases in between. Germline-derived CDR1 and CDR2 are MDHEN and SYDVKM. As DNA, the CDR3 is TGTGCCAGCAGTTTGGATCCGGCCCCCTCTGGAAACACCATATATTTT. Amino acids: CASSLDPAPSGNTIYF.

The chain is built from TRBV9 and TRBJ2-5; D ambiguous. There are 14 residues in the CDR3. Trimming took off 4 bases at V and 5 bases at J, with 15 bases between the two ends. Germline assignment: CDR1 SGDLS and CDR2 YYNGEE. This chain's CDR3 is CASSPSVEGETQYF. The DNA of the CDR3 is TGTGCCAGCAGCCCCTCAGTTGAAGGCGAGACCCAGTACTTC.

This clone is labeled as large. V usage is TRBV7-2 and J usage is TRBJ2-7; D unclear. V lost 5 bases and J lost 0, with 11 bases in between. The CDR3 sequence is 14 residues long. Germline V gene sequence: CDR1 SGHTA, CDR2 FQGNSA. Here the CDR3 DNA reads TGTGCCAGCAGCCGGTGGGCCCACTCCTACGAGCAGTACTTC. Amino acid sequence: CASSRWAHSYEQYF.

V and J are TRBV27 and TRBJ2-5, with D perhaps TRBD1 (5 bases). Germline V gives CDR1 MNHEY, CDR2 SMNVEV (reference sequence). The CDR3 spans 11 residues. V gave up 10 bases and J gave up 5 bases, with 11 bases separating them. Written as DNA, the CDR3 is TGTGCCACAGGGTTCCCGGAGACCCAGTACTTC. Protein sequence: CATGFPETQYF.

The gene calls are TRBV2 and TRBJ2-1, with D tentatively TRBD2 (6 bases). Germline CDR1 is SNHLY and CDR2 is FYNNEI. Trimming stripped 3 bases from V and 3 bases from J, with 12 bases between. The CDR3 extends over 15 amino acids. For the CDR3, the DNA is TGTGCCAGCAGTGAGCCGCGACTAGACTACAATGAGCAGTTCTTC. It is translated as CASSEPRLDYNEQFF.

The chain joins TRBV19 to TRBJ2-5; D not certain. This CDR3 is built from 13 residues. The germline V and J ends were trimmed by 3 bases and 1 base, with 6 bases remaining between them. Germline V CDR1 and CDR2: LNHDA, SQIVND (reference sequence). CDR3 region: CASSIGVQETQYF. As DNA, the CDR3 is TGTGCCAGTAGTATTGGGGTCCAAGAGACCCAGTACTTC.

This clone is a singleton in its sample. V and J are TRBV5-1 and TRBJ2-5; TRBD2 aligns across 16 bases. The length of the CDR3 is 16 residues. V shed 4 bases, J shed 5 bases, and the junction held 5 bases outside the gene matches. CDR1 and CDR2 from the germline V gene are SGHRS and YFSETQ. CDR3 in amino acids: CASSAGTSGRGETQYF. CDR3 sequence (DNA): TGCGCCAGCAGCGCCGGGACTAGCGGGAGGGGTGAGACCCAGTACTTC.

The chain combines TRBV6-4 with TRBJ2-3; 8 nucleotides line up with TRBD2. Unmatched junction bases numbered 7, after V lost 2 bases and J lost 3 bases. The V gene's germline CDR1 is MRHNA and CDR2 SNTAGT. CDR3 length: 16 amino acids. CDR3 DNA sequence: TGTGCCAGCAGTGACGAAGCGGGAGAGGGGACAGATACGCAGTATTTT. Translated, it gives CASSDEAGEGTDTQYF.

The chain recombines TRBV7-9 with TRBJ2-2, with TRBD1 as a possible D gene (5 bases). Per germline, CDR1 SEHNR and CDR2 FQNEAQ (reference sequence). The CDR3 runs 16 residues. With 2 bases removed from V and 4 bases from J, the gap between germline ends came to 14 bases. CDR3: CASSLRQTWGTGELFF. Here the CDR3 DNA reads TGTGCCAGCAGCTTAAGACAGACTTGGGGCACCGGGGAGCTGTTTTTT.

The genes are TRBV28 and TRBJ2-7, with 9 bases aligning to TRBD2. Per germline, CDR1 MDHEN and CDR2 SYDVKM. V gave up 3 bases and J gave up 5 bases; unmatched junction bases: 11. The CDR3 is 16 residues long. The CDR3 spells CASSFMLAGVSHEQYF. In DNA form, the CDR3 reads TGTGCCAGCAGTTTCATGTTAGCGGGAGTATCCCACGAGCAGTACTTC.

Only a few counts were recorded for this clone. The genes are TRBV6-4 and TRBJ2-3, with 11 bases fitting TRBD2. The CDR3 is 15 amino acids. CDR1 is MRHNA and CDR2 is SNTAGT in the germline V gene. Losses at the gene ends were 5 bases for V and 0 bases for J; bases not matched to a gene: 1. CDR3 residues: CASSRTSGSTDTQYF. In nucleotides, the CDR3 is TGTGCCAGCAGTAGGACTAGCGGGAGCACAGATACGCAGTATTTT.

V is TRBV6-5 and J is TRBJ2-4, with D maybe TRBD2 (5 bases). Germline CDR1 MNHEY, CDR2 SVGAGI. Trimming took 5 bases from V and 3 from J, leaving 11 bases between them. This CDR3 region has 14 residues. CDR3 residues: CASSKGESKNIQYF. The CDR3, as DNA: TGTGCCAGCAGTAAGGGAGAAAGCAAAAACATTCAGTACTTC.

V is TRBV6-5 and J is TRBJ2-6; D is undetermined. Trimming shortened V by 0 bases and J by 0 bases, and 3 bases separated the two germline ends. Germline V gene sequence: CDR1 MNHEY, CDR2 SVGAGI. This CDR3 has 15 residues. The CDR3 loop is CASSYSHSGANVLTF. DNA of the CDR3: TGTGCCAGCAGTTACTCACACTCTGGGGCCAACGTCCTGACTTTC.

The chain joins TRBV11-3 to TRBJ2-7; 12 bases fit TRBD2. Germline-derived CDR1 and CDR2 are SGHNT and YENEEA. CDR3 length: 15 residues. With V trimmed by 5 bases and J by 0 bases, 2 bases remained unmatched. CDR3 in amino acids: CASSLAGGDSYEQYF. DNA of the CDR3: TGTGCCAGCAGCCTAGCGGGAGGGGACTCCTACGAGCAGTACTTC.

This chain uses TRBV5-6 with TRBJ2-3; 9 bases agree with TRBD2. The CDR3 loop spans 16 amino acids. Germline trimming cut 2 bases from V and 5 bases from J; bases unmatched to any gene: 9. Germline lookup yields CDR1 SGHDT and CDR2 YYEEEE. The CDR3 DNA reads as TGTGCCAGCAGCTTCGGACTAGCGTTTGAGAGAGATACGCAGTATTTT. Amino acids: CASSFGLAFERDTQYF. The full variable domain, in which reference TRBV5-6 and TRBJ2-3 provide the parts outside the CDR3, is DAGVTQSPTHLIKTRGQQVTLRCSPKSGHDTVSWYQQALGQGPQFIFQYYEEEERQRGNFPDRFSGHQFPNYSSELNVNALLLGDSALYLCASSFGLAFERDTQYFGPGTRLTVL.

The genes are TRBV27 and TRBJ2-1, with 7 positions matching TRBD1. CDR3 length: 18 amino acids. The ends lost 1 base at V and 0 bases at J; junction bases unmatched: 9. Germline V gene lookup returns CDR1 MNHEY and CDR2 SMNVEV (reference sequence). CDR3 region: CASSLYWRGGASYNEQFF. CDR3 nucleotides: TGTGCCAGCAGTTTATACTGGCGAGGGGGCGCCTCCTACAATGAGCAGTTCTTC.

CDR3 in DNA: TGTGCCAGCAGTCTTCATCACCGGGACACCCTCTACGAGCAGTACTTC. As protein: CASSLHHRDTLYEQYF. V is TRBV28 and J is TRBJ2-7; D might be TRBD1 (6 bases). Germline CDR1 is MDHEN and CDR2 is SYDVKM. The CDR3 runs 16 residues. V was pared by 5 bases and J by 3 bases, with 20 bases between.

The chain has TRBV5-1 and TRBJ1-1; 9 nucleotides align to TRBD1. Germline lookup yields CDR1 SGHRS and CDR2 YFSETQ. This CDR3 is 15 amino acids long. The J segment lost 0 bases and the V segment lost 5 bases, leaving 5 bases of the junction unmatched. CDR3 region: CASSSRQGVNTEAFF. CDR3 nucleotides: TGCGCCAGCAGTTCTAGACAGGGGGTGAACACTGAAGCTTTCTTT.

This clone was counted a few times. V and J are TRBV25-1 and TRBJ1-3, with unresolved D. The CDR3 has 16 amino acids. Trimming pared 0 bases from V and 3 bases from J, leaving 12 bases between. The germline gives CDR1 MGHDK, CDR2 SYGVNS. The CDR3 here is CASSEYRPGGGNTIYF. DNA of the CDR3: TGTGCCAGCAGTGAATATCGGCCAGGTGGTGGAAACACCATATATTTT.

The chain employs TRBV6-4 and TRBJ1-5; the D is unclear. The V end was cut by 3 bases, the J end by 6 bases, with 9 bases between. CDR1 and CDR2 (germline): MRHNA, SNTAGT. This CDR3 is 13 amino acids long. CDR3 sequence (DNA): TGTGCCAGCAGTGAATTATGGGGTCAGCCCCAGCATTTT. It encodes CASSELWGQPQHF.

The V and J genes are TRBV15 and TRBJ2-7, with D unclear. The CDR3 loop spans 15 amino acids. V lost 2 bases to trimming and J lost 2 bases, with 13 bases between them. Germline CDR1 and CDR2: LNHNV and YYDKDF (reference sequence). The CDR3 here is CATSRKLRQPYEQYF. For the CDR3, the DNA is TGTGCCACCAGCAGAAAACTCCGACAACCCTACGAGCAGTACTTC.

The chain recombines TRBV6-1 with TRBJ2-7; 9 bases fit TRBD1. V was pared by 4 bases and J by 2 bases, with 6 bases of the junction left unmatched. CDR1 and CDR2 (germline): MNHNS, SASEGT. The CDR3 consists of 15 residues. Here the CDR3 reads CASSVDGTGTYEQYF. As DNA, the CDR3 is TGTGCCAGCAGTGTGGACGGGACAGGGACCTACGAGCAGTACTTC.